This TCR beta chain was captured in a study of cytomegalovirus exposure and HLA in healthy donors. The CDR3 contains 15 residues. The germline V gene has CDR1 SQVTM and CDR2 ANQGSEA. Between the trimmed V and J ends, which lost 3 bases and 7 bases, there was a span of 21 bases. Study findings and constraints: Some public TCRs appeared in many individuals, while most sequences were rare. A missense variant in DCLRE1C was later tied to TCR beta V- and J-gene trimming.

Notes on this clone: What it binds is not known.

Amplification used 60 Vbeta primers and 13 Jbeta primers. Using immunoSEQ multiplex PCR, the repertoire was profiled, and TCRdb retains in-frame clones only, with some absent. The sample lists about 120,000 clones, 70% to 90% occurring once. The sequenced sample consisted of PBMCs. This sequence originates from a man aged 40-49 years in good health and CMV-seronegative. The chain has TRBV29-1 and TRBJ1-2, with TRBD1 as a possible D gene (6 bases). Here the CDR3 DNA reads TGCAGCGTTGACAGGGGAGAGCTCGAAGTGGGTGGCTACACCTTC. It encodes CSVDRGELEVGGYTF.